This TCR beta chain was sequenced during a study of OX40 agonist ivuxolimab in advanced cancers. As for the study in general: Ivuxolimab was delivered to patients intravenously every 2 weeks at doses spanning 0.01 to 10 mg/kg. Those enrolled were roughly 80% male, with a mean age of roughly 60 years and ages from roughly 23 to 80. The study's findings and limits: Normalized T-cell clonal expansion was also low in some nonresponders.

Baseline was the first blood sampling point, followed by cycle 4 day 1 and cycle 7 day 1. Points on this clone: No antigen is known for it.

The data were produced by immunoSEQ multiplex PCR, yet TCRdb's version contains in-frame clones alone and is incomplete. This sample carries around 67,000 clones, more than 85% of them seen once, and the ten largest clones take roughly 2.2%. This TCR was recovered from an adult with an advanced solid tumor such as melanoma, head and neck, liver or kidney cancer. The specimen comprised CD4+ or CD8+ T cells sorted from blood, sampled in a trial of the OX40 agonist ivuxolimab.

The CDR3 here is CASSVKGEDTIYF. In DNA form, the CDR3 reads TGTGCCAGCAGCGTTAAAGGGGAAGACACCATATATTTT. The genes are TRBV9 and TRBJ1-3, with D tentatively TRBD1 (5 bases). V lost 2 bases and J lost 8, with 11 bases in between. Germline CDR1 is SGDLS and CDR2 is YYNGEE. This CDR3 is built from 13 residues.